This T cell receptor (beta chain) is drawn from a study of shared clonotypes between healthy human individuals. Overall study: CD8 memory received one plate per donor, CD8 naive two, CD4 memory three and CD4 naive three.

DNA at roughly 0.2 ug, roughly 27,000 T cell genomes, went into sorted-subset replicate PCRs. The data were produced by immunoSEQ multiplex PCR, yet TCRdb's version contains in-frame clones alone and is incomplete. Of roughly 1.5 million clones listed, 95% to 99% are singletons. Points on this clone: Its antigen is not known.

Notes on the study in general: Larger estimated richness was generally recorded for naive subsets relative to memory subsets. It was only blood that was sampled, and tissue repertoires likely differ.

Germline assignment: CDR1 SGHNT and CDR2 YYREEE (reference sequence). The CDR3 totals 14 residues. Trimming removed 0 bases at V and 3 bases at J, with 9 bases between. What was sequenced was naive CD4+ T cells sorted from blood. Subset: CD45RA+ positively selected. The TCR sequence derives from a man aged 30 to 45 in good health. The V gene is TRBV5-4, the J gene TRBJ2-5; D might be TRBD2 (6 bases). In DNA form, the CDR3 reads TGTGCCAGCAGCTTGGTCTCGGGGGAAGAGACCCAGTACTTC. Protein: CASSLVSGEETQYF.